The 32 T cell receptor beta chains reported below all come from one sample, sequenced in a study of cytomegalovirus exposure and HLA in healthy donors. TCRdb's copy holds only in-frame clones and misses some; the assay was immunoSEQ multiplex PCR. The data hold over 110,000 clones, with approximately 85% observed a single time. The sequenced sample was PBMCs. The source is a woman younger than 45 in good health and CMV-seronegative.

This clone showed up just a few times. The chain is built from TRBV15 and TRBJ2-3, with TRBD1 matching over 8 bases. The CDR3 consists of 15 residues. V dropped 5 bases and J dropped 3; count of bases not matched to a gene: 7. The germline gives CDR1 LNHNV, CDR2 YYDKDF (reference sequence). The CDR3 protein is CATSGYRGWTDTQYF. The CDR3 region has the DNA TGTGCCACCAGCGGATACAGGGGGTGGACAGATACGCAGTATTTT.

The rearrangement joins TRBV11-2 to TRBJ1-4; tentative D call: TRBD1 (5 bases). Germline V gene sequence: CDR1 SGHAT, CDR2 FQNNGV. This CDR3 is built from 14 residues. Trimming took 5 bases from V and 8 from J, leaving 15 bases between them. CDR3 DNA sequence: TGTGCCAGCAGCCTCCACACGGGGGGGGAAAAACTGTTTTTT. Translated: CASSLHTGGEKLFF.

Turning to this clone: Other nucleotide sequences from this sample produce the same CDR3. The chain employs TRBV5-1 and TRBJ1-4; 10 bases are shared with TRBD1. CDR1 and CDR2 (germline): SGHRS, YFSETQ. This CDR3 is 14 amino acids long. J gave up 5 bases and V 3 bases, and 1 base lay outside the gene matches. The chain's CDR3 is CASSSGQGNEKLFF. The CDR3, as DNA: TGCGCCAGCAGCTCGGGACAGGGGAATGAAAAACTGTTTTTT.

V and J are TRBV19 and TRBJ1-3; no definite D call. V lost 3 bases, J lost 1 base, and 10 bases lay in between. Germline CDR1 and CDR2: LNHDA and SQIVND (reference sequence). The CDR3 loop spans 15 amino acids. DNA of the CDR3: TGTGCCAGTAGTATGGAGGGAATATCTGGAAACACCATATATTTT. It translates to CASSMEGISGNTIYF.

The chain employs TRBV28 and TRBJ1-5; D remains unclear. Germline loops: CDR1 MDHEN, CDR2 SYDVKM. Trimming shortened V by 2 bases and J by 7 bases, and 15 bases separated the two germline ends. The CDR3 is made up of 15 amino acids. The CDR3 DNA follows: TGTGCCAGCAGTTTAGGAGGGTCGGCGGGACAGCCCCAGCATTTT. This codes for CASSLGGSAGQPQHF.

The genes are TRBV27 and TRBJ1-4; D may be TRBD1 (5 bases). Germline V gene sequence: CDR1 MNHEY, CDR2 SMNVEV (reference sequence). This CDR3 has 16 amino acids. V was clipped by 4 bases and J by 0 bases, with 12 bases between them. The CDR3 sequence is CASSWKGLATNEKLFF. The CDR3 coding sequence is TGTGCCAGCAGTTGGAAGGGACTAGCAACTAATGAAAAACTGTTTTTT.

There are a few counts of this clone. This rearrangement joins TRBV4-2 to TRBJ2-2; TRBD2 aligns across 13 bases. The trim removed 4 bases at V and 5 bases at J, leaving 7 bases unmatched. Per the germline V gene, CDR1 is LGHNA and CDR2 is YNFKEQ. This CDR3 is 17 amino acids long. The CDR3 DNA sequence: TGTGCCAGCAGCCTATCGACTAGCGGGGGGCCTACCGGGGAGCTGTTTTTT. Translated: CASSLSTSGGPTGELFF.

The chain is built from TRBV5-4 and TRBJ2-5; D is possibly TRBD2 (7 bases). The germline CDR1 and CDR2 sequences are SGHNT and YYREEE (reference sequence). The CDR3 spans 15 residues. The germline V and J ends were trimmed by 4 bases and 3 bases, with 16 bases remaining between them. The CDR3 is CASSPPGGREETQYF. For the CDR3, the DNA is TGTGCCAGCAGCCCTCCGGGGGGCAGGGAAGAGACCCAGTACTTC.

In this sample, this clone turned up once. The chain carries TRBV7-7 and TRBJ2-5; possible D gene TRBD2, 7 bases. Per the germline V gene, CDR1 is SSHAT and CDR2 is FNYEAQ (reference sequence). The length of the CDR3 is 15 residues. V lost 1 base and J lost 4, with 13 bases in between. CDR3 region: CASSLVGGASETQYF. CDR3 DNA: TGTGCCAGCAGCTTAGTTGGGGGGGCCTCAGAGACCCAGTACTTC. The whole variable domain, remainder taken from reference TRBV7-7 and TRBJ2-5, is GAGVSQSPRYKVTKRGQDVTLRCDPISSHATLYWYQQALGQGPEFLTYFNYEAQPDKSGLPSDRFSAERPEGSISTLTIQRTEQRDSAMYRCASSLVGGASETQYFGPGTRLLVL.

The chain recombines TRBV18 with TRBJ2-7; 9 bases are a match to TRBD1. V lost 4 bases and J lost 5; bases outside the gene matches: 6. The length of the CDR3 is 14 residues. Germline V gene data show CDR1 as KGHSH and CDR2 as LQKENI. The CDR3 loop reads CASSLPGTGNEQYF. The CDR3 DNA sequence: TGTGCCAGCTCACTACCCGGGACAGGGAACGAGCAGTACTTC.

This chain connects TRBV2 to TRBJ1-6; D may be TRBD1 (6 bases). CDR3 length equals 14 residues. Germline CDR1 SNHLY, CDR2 FYNNEI. V was trimmed by 5 bases and J by 6 bases, leaving 11 bases between them. The CDR3 DNA follows: TGTGCCAGCAGTTTGACAGGCGCTAATTCACCCCTCCACTTT. Protein sequence: CASSLTGANSPLHF.

This clone turned up a few times. The chain has TRBV28 and TRBJ1-6; D perhaps matches TRBD1 (6 bases). The V gene lost 7 bases and the J gene lost 2 bases, with 15 bases spanning the gap. Germline lookup yields CDR1 MDHEN and CDR2 SYDVKM. The CDR3 totals 16 residues. The CDR3 here is CASNIATGPYNSPLHF. The DNA of the CDR3 is TGTGCCAGCAATATCGCGACAGGCCCCTATAATTCACCCCTCCACTTT.

This chain links TRBV18 with TRBJ2-6, with 8 bases lining up with TRBD1. This CDR3 contains 16 residues. Trimming took 6 bases from V and 3 from J; bases not matched to a gene: 7. CDR1 is KGHSH, CDR2 LQKENI, per germline. The CDR3 is CASSPDRVRGANVLTF. CDR3 DNA sequence: TGTGCCAGCTCCCCGGACAGGGTACGTGGGGCCAACGTCCTGACTTTC.

The J gene is TRBJ2-1, the V gene TRBV7-9; D is perhaps TRBD2 (7 bases). Germline-derived CDR1 and CDR2 are SEHNR and FQNEAQ (reference sequence). Trimming stripped 5 bases from V and 0 bases from J, with 11 bases between. CDR3 length: 15 residues. DNA for the CDR3: TGTGCCAGCAGCCGGCGGGGGCCCTCCTACAATGAGCAGTTCTTC. Encoded protein: CASSRRGPSYNEQFF. Full variable domain (missing parts from reference TRBV7-9 and TRBJ2-1): DTGVSQNPRHKITKRGQNVTFRCDPISEHNRLYWYRQTLGQGPEFLTYFQNEAQLEKSRLLSDRFSAERPKGSFSTLEIQRTEQGDSAMYLCASSRRGPSYNEQFFGPGTRLTVL.

This clone was observed a single time. V is TRBV4-2 and J is TRBJ1-1; 7 positions agree with TRBD1. V lost 3 bases and J lost 7; bases outside the gene matches: 2. This CDR3 is 12 amino acids long. Germline CDR1 LGHNA, CDR2 YNFKEQ. The CDR3 loop reads CASSQDRFEAFF. As DNA, the CDR3 is TGTGCCAGCAGCCAGGACAGGTTTGAAGCTTTCTTT.

This clone has only one observation. The CDR3 coding sequence is TGTGCCAGCAGCCTGCTCGGTCCCCCGAGCACCGGGGAGCTGTTTTTT. Translating gives CASSLLGPPSTGELFF. The V and J genes are TRBV11-2 and TRBJ2-2; D ambiguous. Germline values: CDR1 SGHAT, CDR2 FQNNGV. This CDR3 is 16 amino acids long. V was cut by 5 bases and J by 4 bases, with 17 bases left in between.

The J gene is TRBJ2-7, the V gene TRBV12-5; the match to TRBD1 covers 7 bases. The J segment lost 0 bases and the V segment lost 1 base, leaving 12 bases of the junction unmatched. CDR1 LGHNT and CDR2 FRNRAP come from the germline V gene. The CDR3 spans 18 residues. The CDR3 sequence: CASGLAPRTDRFSYEQYF. CDR3 DNA sequence: TGTGCTAGTGGTTTGGCCCCGAGGACGGACAGGTTCTCCTACGAGCAGTACTTC.

Concerning this clone itself: The junction differs from germline at one of its ends, possibly a read error. The J gene is TRBJ1-2, the V gene TRBV11-3, with D possibly TRBD1 on 5 matching bases. Germline assignment: CDR1 SGHNT and CDR2 YENEEA. This CDR3 is 12 amino acids long. CDR3 DNA: TGTGCCAGCAGCTTAAAAGGAGGGGATCTAATCTTC. It codes for CASSLKGGDLIF.

The V call is TRBV11-2, the J call TRBJ2-7; the D gene is possibly TRBD1 (6 bases). The CDR3 covers 14 residues. Deletions cut 1 base from V and 3 bases from J, with 10 bases between. The V gene's germline CDR1 is SGHAT and CDR2 FQNNGV. The CDR3 loop is CASSLAGAHYEQYF. CDR3 DNA: TGTGCCAGCAGCTTAGCAGGGGCCCACTACGAGCAGTACTTC.

The chain employs TRBV18 and TRBJ2-3; unclear D gene. Germline values: CDR1 KGHSH, CDR2 LQKENI. V was clipped by 3 bases and J by 5 bases, with 6 bases between them. The CDR3 is made up of 12 amino acids. As DNA, the CDR3 is TGTGCCAGCTCACCTCTTAAAGATACGCAGTATTTT. It translates to CASSPLKDTQYF.

This chain connects TRBV5-4 to TRBJ1-6, with a possible D match to TRBD1 (5 bases). The germline V gene has CDR1 SGHNT and CDR2 YYREEE (reference sequence). The CDR3 is 15 amino acids. V shed 5 bases and J shed 2 bases, with 11 bases lying between them. The CDR3 reads CASSQGVTYNSPLHF. The CDR3 DNA is TGTGCCAGCAGTCAAGGGGTTACCTATAATTCACCCCTCCACTTT.

The chain has TRBV9 and TRBJ1-5; TRBD1 matches 10 bases. The CDR3 runs 15 residues. From germline, CDR1 is SGDLS and CDR2 YYNGEE. V dropped 4 bases and J dropped 5; count of bases not matched to a gene: 6. Here the CDR3 reads CASSIPGTGDQPQHF. DNA for the CDR3: TGTGCCAGCAGCATCCCCGGGACAGGGGATCAGCCCCAGCATTTT.

V usage is TRBV25-1 and J usage is TRBJ1-2; 8 bases map to TRBD1. V dropped 6 bases and J dropped 3; count of bases not matched to a gene: 6. CDR1 is MGHDK, CDR2 SYGVNS, per germline. CDR3 length: 14 amino acids. CDR3 protein: CASSGTGGHYGYTF. Here the CDR3 DNA reads TGTGCCAGCAGCGGGACAGGTGGGCACTATGGCTACACCTTC.

The J gene is TRBJ1-5, the V gene TRBV15; 7 bases map to TRBD1. The V gene's germline CDR1 is LNHNV and CDR2 YYDKDF (reference sequence). The CDR3 has 16 amino acids. J lost 8 bases, V lost 0 bases, and 10 bases had no gene match. Here the CDR3 reads CATSRDLSGGRKPQHF. The CDR3 DNA is TGTGCCACCAGCAGAGACCTCTCAGGGGGTAGAAAGCCCCAGCATTTT.

The CDR3 sequence: CASSLQGRNTEAFF. Written as DNA, the CDR3 is TGCGCCAGCAGCTTACAGGGGAGGAACACTGAAGCTTTCTTT. The chain carries TRBV5-1 and TRBJ1-1; 7 bases fit TRBD1. Germline V gives CDR1 SGHRS, CDR2 YFSETQ. The length of the CDR3 is 14 residues. The V segment lost 2 bases and the J segment 1 base; nucleotides outside the gene matches: 2.

The chain carries TRBV19 and TRBJ1-5; 9 bases match TRBD1. Per the germline V gene, CDR1 is LNHDA and CDR2 is SQIVND (reference sequence). The CDR3 totals 14 residues. V was clipped by 8 bases and J by 2 bases; unmatched bases: 4. This CDR3 reads CASHRGRGNQPQHF. In DNA, the CDR3 is TGTGCCAGTCACAGGGGGCGAGGCAATCAGCCCCAGCATTTT.

The gene calls are TRBV25-1 and TRBJ2-5; 8 nucleotides line up with TRBD2. V shed 4 bases and J 5 bases; nucleotides not matched to a gene: 9. The CDR3 totals 15 residues. Germline V gene lookup returns CDR1 MGHDK and CDR2 SYGVNS. CDR3 DNA sequence: TGTGCCAGCAGTGCGATTAAGACTAGCGAGGAGACCCAGTACTTC. This codes for CASSAIKTSEETQYF. The full variable domain, in which reference TRBV25-1 and TRBJ2-5 provide the parts outside the CDR3, is EADIYQTPRYLVIGTGKKITLECSQTMGHDKMYWYQQDPGMELHLIHYSYGVNSTEKGDLSSESTVSRIRTEHFPLTLESARPSHTSQYLCASSAIKTSEETQYFGPGTRLLVL.

The rearrangement links TRBV5-1 to TRBJ2-5, with 9 bases that match TRBD2. The CDR3 is 14 amino acids. V trimming: 3 bases; J trimming: 5 bases; junction bases outside the gene matches: 5. In germline, CDR1 is SGHRS, CDR2 YFSETQ. The CDR3 region has the DNA TGCGCCAGCAGCTCCAGCGGGGGGCGGGAGACCCAGTACTTC. Its protein is CASSSSGGRETQYF. Supplemented by reference TRBV5-1 and TRBJ2-5, the full variable domain reads KAGVTQTPRYLIKTRGQQVTLSCSPISGHRSVSWYQQTPGQGLQFLFEYFSETQRNKGNFPGRFSGRQFSNSRSEMNVSTLELGDSALYLCASSSSGGRETQYFGPGTRLLVL.

Points on this clone: Other nucleotide sequences from this sample produce the same CDR3. This sequence joins TRBV7-2 and TRBJ2-7; weak D call: TRBD1 (6 bases). There are 14 residues in the CDR3. The V gene lost 5 bases and the J gene lost 7 bases, with 18 bases spanning the gap. Germline values: CDR1 SGHTA, CDR2 FQGNSA. The CDR3 DNA reads as TGTGCCAGCAGCCTACAACAGGGTATCTATGAGCAGTACTTC. Encoded protein: CASSLQQGIYEQYF.

A note on this clone: Germline is not matched at one junction end, which may reflect a read error. This chain uses TRBV7-7 with TRBJ2-7; 10 bases fit TRBD1. The germline V gene encodes CDR1 SSHAT and CDR2 FNYEAQ (reference sequence). CDR3 length: 16 amino acids. CDR3 region: CASSPNLDRGLYEQYF. CDR3 in DNA: TGTGCTAGCAGCCCGAACCTCGACAGGGGGCTCTACGAGCAGTACTTC.

The chain couples TRBV7-9 to TRBJ2-3, with D tentatively TRBD2 (7 bases). Between the trimmed V and J ends, which lost 7 bases and 0 bases, there was a span of 20 bases. The CDR3 extends over 17 amino acids. The germline gives CDR1 SEHNR, CDR2 FQNEAQ (reference sequence). This CDR3 is CASTPRGGGRSTDTQYF. In DNA, the CDR3 is TGTGCCAGCACTCCCAGAGGGGGGGGGAGGAGCACAGATACGCAGTATTTT.

The chain has TRBV6-6 and TRBJ2-6, with D perhaps matching TRBD2 (7 bases). Germline CDR1 is MNHNY and CDR2 is SVGAGI (reference sequence). V shed 4 bases and J shed 0 bases, with 10 bases lying between them. The CDR3 totals 16 residues. The CDR3, as DNA: TGTGCCAGCAGTTGGGGGGGCCGCTCTGGGGCCAACGTCCTGACTTTC. Amino acids: CASSWGGRSGANVLTF.